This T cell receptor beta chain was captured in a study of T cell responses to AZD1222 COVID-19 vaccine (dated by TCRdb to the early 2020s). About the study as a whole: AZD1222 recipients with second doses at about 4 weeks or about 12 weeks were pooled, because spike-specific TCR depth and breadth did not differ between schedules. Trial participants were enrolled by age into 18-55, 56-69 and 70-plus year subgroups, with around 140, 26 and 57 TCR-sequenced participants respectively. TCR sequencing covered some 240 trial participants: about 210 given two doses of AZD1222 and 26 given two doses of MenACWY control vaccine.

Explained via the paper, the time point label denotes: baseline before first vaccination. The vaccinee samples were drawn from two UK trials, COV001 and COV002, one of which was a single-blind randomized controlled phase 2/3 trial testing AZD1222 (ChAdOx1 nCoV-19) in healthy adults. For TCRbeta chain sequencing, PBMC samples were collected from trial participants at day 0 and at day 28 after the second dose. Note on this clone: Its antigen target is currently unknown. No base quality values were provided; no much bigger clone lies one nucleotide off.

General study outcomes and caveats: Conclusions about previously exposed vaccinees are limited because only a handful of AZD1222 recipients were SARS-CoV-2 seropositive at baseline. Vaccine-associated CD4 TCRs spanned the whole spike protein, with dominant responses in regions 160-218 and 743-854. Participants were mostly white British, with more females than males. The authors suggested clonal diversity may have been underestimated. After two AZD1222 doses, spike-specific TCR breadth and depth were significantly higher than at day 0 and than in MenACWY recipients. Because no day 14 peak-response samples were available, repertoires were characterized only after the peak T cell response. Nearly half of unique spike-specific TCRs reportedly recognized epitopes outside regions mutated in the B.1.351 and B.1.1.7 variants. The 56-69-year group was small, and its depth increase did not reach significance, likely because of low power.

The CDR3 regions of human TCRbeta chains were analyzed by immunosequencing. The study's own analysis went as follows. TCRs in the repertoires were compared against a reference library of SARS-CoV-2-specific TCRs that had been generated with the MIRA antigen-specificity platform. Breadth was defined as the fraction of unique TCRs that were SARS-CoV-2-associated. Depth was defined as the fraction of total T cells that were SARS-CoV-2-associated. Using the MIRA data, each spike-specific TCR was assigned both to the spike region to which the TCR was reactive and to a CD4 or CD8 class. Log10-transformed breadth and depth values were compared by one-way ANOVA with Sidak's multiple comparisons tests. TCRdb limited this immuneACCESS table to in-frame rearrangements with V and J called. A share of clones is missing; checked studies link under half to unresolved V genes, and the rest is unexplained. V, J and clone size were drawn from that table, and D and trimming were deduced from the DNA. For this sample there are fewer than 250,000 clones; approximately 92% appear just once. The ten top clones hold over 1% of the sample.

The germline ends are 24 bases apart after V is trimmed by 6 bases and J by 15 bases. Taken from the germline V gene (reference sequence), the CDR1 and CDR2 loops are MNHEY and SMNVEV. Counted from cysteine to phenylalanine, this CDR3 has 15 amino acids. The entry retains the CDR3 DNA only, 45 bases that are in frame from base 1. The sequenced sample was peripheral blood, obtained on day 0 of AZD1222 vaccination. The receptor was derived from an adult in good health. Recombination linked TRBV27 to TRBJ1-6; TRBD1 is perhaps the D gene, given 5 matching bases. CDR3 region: CASSSYNPGRQHLHF. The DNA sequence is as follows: TGTGCCAGCAGCTCATATAACCCGGGACGGCAACACCTCCACTTT.